This entry is about one T cell receptor (beta chain). Its antigen is not known. CDR1 SEHNR and CDR2 FQNEAQ come from the germline V gene (reference sequence). The CDR3 has 13 amino acids. Unmatched junction bases numbered 9, after V lost 4 bases and J lost 11 bases. These data come from a study of response to subunit inactivated influenza vaccine. General study findings and limits: Authors suggested each seasonal influenza vaccination recruits few new T cells.

TCRdb re-derived calls from the RT-PCR reads in MiXCR, one entry per CDR3 protein. This sample yields hundreds of thousands of distinct CDR3 sequences, of which 12% are seen a single time; about a tenth belongs to the top ten. The TCR originated in a man aged 45-60 years who received an inactivated influenza vaccine. The starting material was PBMCs from blood, obtained on the day of vaccination. The rearrangement links TRBV7-9 to TRBJ2-7; 9 nucleotides match TRBD1. As DNA, the CDR3 is TGTGCCAGCAGCTACGATACAGGGGGCTTGGAGTACTTC. Translating gives CASSYDTGGLEYF.